The following is a TCR beta chain sequence with its context. This entry comes from a study of blood T cell repertoires in COVID-19. About the study: COVID-19 samples, acute and convalescent, were from the United States, Italy and Spain. Sources were T cells, B-cell-depleted T cells, or PBMCs; the material itself was cDNA or gDNA.

Generated by immunoSEQ multiplex PCR, the TCRdb table keeps only in-frame clones and is missing some. The sample has 99,000 or so clones, 85% to 90% seen once. CDR3 length: 15 residues. V was shortened by 0 bases and J by 7 bases, with 16 bases between the two germline ends. Germline values: CDR1 GTSNPN, CDR2 SVGIG (reference sequence). Sequenced: peripheral blood. This clonotype was obtained from a man aged 50-59 years with acute or convalescent COVID-19. The J gene is TRBJ2-1, the V gene TRBV30; possibly TRBD1 for D (5 bases). CDR3 DNA: TGTGCCTGGAGTGTGCAGGGTCGCAGTATGAATGAGCAGTTCTTC. Amino acid sequence: CAWSVQGRSMNEQFF.